A selection of T cell receptor beta chains follows, all from one sample in a study of T cells in Graves' hyperthyroidism and ophthalmopathy. TCRdb fed the multiplex PCR reads into MiXCR, producing one record per CDR3 protein. The sample holds about 360,000 distinct CDR3 sequences, 13% seen once. The sample comprised blood. The source is a woman in her late teens or twenties with Graves' hyperthyroidism. Both conserved end residues are part of each CDR3. The D gene is left open where the match is weak. Clone size is given for some rows only: seen once, a few or many times, or a class if the clone is expanded.

abundance,v_gene,j_gene,d_gene,CDR3aa,CDR3nt
.,TRBV7-6,TRBJ2-1,TRBD1,CASSRTGGSSYNEQFF,TGTGCCAGCAGCCGAACAGGGGGTAGCTCCTACAATGAGCAGTTCTTC
many,TRBV30,TRBJ2-5,.,CAWSVARGYISETQYF,TGTGCCTGGAGCGTAGCACGGGGCTATATATCGGAGACCCAGTACTTC
many,TRBV18,TRBJ2-1,.,CASSPSAGAGNEQFF,TGTGCCAGCTCACCCTCGGCGGGGGCGGGGAATGAGCAGTTCTTC
.,TRBV3-1,TRBJ2-4,TRBD1,CASSQTGQGEGIQYF,TGTGCCAGCAGCCAAACGGGACAGGGTGAAGGCATTCAGTACTTC
many,TRBV7-2,TRBJ2-2,.,CASSFVTSTGELFF,TGTGCCAGCAGCTTTGTAACTAGCACCGGGGAGCTGTTTTTT
many,TRBV30,TRBJ2-5,.,CAWTQVKETQYF,TGTGCCTGGACGCAGGTAAAAGAGACCCAGTACTTC
many,TRBV28,TRBJ2-5,.,CASSPTGGTQYF,TGTGCCAGCAGTCCAACTGGCGGGACCCAGTACTTC
many,TRBV19,TRBJ2-3,.,CASSKMTWGRDVGDTQYF,TGTGCCAGTAGTAAGATGACCTGGGGACGGGATGTGGGTGATACGCAGTATTTT
few,TRBV20-1,TRBJ2-1,TRBD2,CSARKRLAGGRNEQFF,TGCAGTGCTAGGAAAAGACTAGCGGGAGGTCGGAATGAGCAGTTCTTC
many,TRBV7-2,TRBJ1-1,.,CASSLVKWGTEAFF,TGTGCCAGCAGCTTAGTGAAGTGGGGCACTGAAGCTTTCTTT
many,TRBV11-2,TRBJ1-5,TRBD1,CASSSVRGQGHYSNQPQHF,TGTGCCAGCAGCTCCGTGCGGGGACAGGGACACTATAGCAATCAGCCCCAGCATTTT
.,TRBV4-2,TRBJ1-1,.,CASNQDWAGRGAEAFF,TGTGCCAGCAACCAAGATTGGGCAGGGCGCGGGGCTGAAGCTTTCTTT
many,TRBV20-1,TRBJ2-2,TRBD2,CSASLAGVAGELFF,TGCAGTGCTAGTTTAGCGGGAGTTGCCGGGGAGCTGTTTTTT
many,TRBV7-9,TRBJ2-5,.,CASSLGRAQETQYF,TGTGCCAGCAGCTTAGGGCGGGCACAAGAGACCCAGTACTTC
many,TRBV12-3/TRBV12-4,TRBJ2-7,.,CASSMRSRGAYEQYF,TGTGCCAGCAGTATGAGGAGCAGGGGGGCCTACGAGCAGTACTTC
many,TRBV28,TRBJ2-3,.,CASSPAGNTDTQYF,TGTGCCAGCAGCCCGGCGGGGAATACAGATACGCAGTATTTT